These 30 T cell receptor beta chains share one sample of origin, sequenced in a study of cytomegalovirus exposure and HLA in healthy donors (dated by TCRdb to about 2017). The library was prepared using the immunoSEQ multiplex PCR assay. For the multiplex PCR, a mixture combining 60 forward primers for TCR Vbeta segments and 13 reverse primers for TCR Jbeta segments was used. Here the immuneACCESS table is served through TCRdb, limited to in-frame sequences with V and J called. Missing clones are a known gap in these copies; in checked studies unresolved V genes cover under half, and the rest lacks a known reason. A total of 90,000 to 100,000 clones appear in this sample, 60% to 80% of them only once. Around a fifth of the sample belongs to the ten largest clones. Sequencing used PBMCs. The receptors originated from a woman in her sixties in good health and CMV-seropositive.

The chain links TRBV6-1 to TRBJ2-7; tentatively, D is TRBD1 (5 bases). This CDR3 contains 14 residues. Trimming pared 2 bases from V and 5 bases from J, leaving 13 bases between. Germline V lookup: CDR1 MNHNS, CDR2 SASEGT. The CDR3 DNA follows: TGTGCCAGCAGTGAACTACAGGCCCTGGACGAGCAGTACTTC. It encodes CASSELQALDEQYF.

The chain employs TRBV19 and TRBJ2-3; possible D gene TRBD1, 5 bases. The CDR3 covers 15 residues. Trimming took off 5 bases at V and 2 bases at J, with 14 bases between the two ends. The V gene's germline CDR1 is LNHDA and CDR2 SQIVND (reference sequence). The CDR3: CASSALEGATDTQYF. CDR3 in DNA: TGTGCCAGTAGTGCCCTCGAAGGGGCCACAGATACGCAGTATTTT.

V usage is TRBV30 and J usage is TRBJ2-1; D gene uncertain. Germline values: CDR1 GTSNPN, CDR2 SVGIG (reference sequence). CDR3 length: 16 residues. Deletions cut 2 bases from V and 0 bases from J, with 14 bases between. CDR3 coding DNA: TGTGCCTGGAGTTTGACGACTTCCGGCTCCTACAATGAGCAGTTCTTC. As protein: CAWSLTTSGSYNEQFF.

The chain uses TRBV18 and TRBJ2-7; D is ambiguous. The CDR3 spans 12 residues. Trimming cost V 4 bases and J 4 bases, with 8 bases left between them. Germline-derived CDR1 and CDR2 are KGHSH and LQKENI. The CDR3 protein is CASSLTPYEQYF. The CDR3 nucleotides are TGTGCCAGCTCACTGACACCTTACGAGCAGTACTTC.

The table lists this clone with a count of one. The chain links TRBV18 to TRBJ2-7; 14 bases align to TRBD2. Germline CDR1 and CDR2: KGHSH and LQKENI. The CDR3 is 14 amino acids. With 5 bases clipped from V and 6 bases from J, the junction kept 3 bases outside the gene matches. The CDR3: CASSGTSGRAEQYF. The CDR3 DNA sequence: TGTGCCAGCTCAGGGACTAGCGGGAGAGCCGAGCAGTACTTC.

This clone was recorded a few times. The chain joins TRBV19 to TRBJ2-7; D remains unclear. Germline CDR1 LNHDA, CDR2 SQIVND (reference sequence). V was trimmed by 3 bases and J by 6 bases, leaving 9 bases between them. The CDR3 consists of 12 residues. As DNA, the CDR3 is TGTGCCAGTAGTATGCCCCCGGGCGAGCAGTACTTC. Encoded protein: CASSMPPGEQYF. The entire variable domain, with the rest obtained from reference TRBV19 and TRBJ2-7, is as follows: DGGITQSPKYLFRKEGQNVTLSCEQNLNHDAMYWYRQDPGQGLRLIYYSQIVNDFQKGDIAEGYSVSREKKESFPLTVTSAQKNPTAFYLCASSMPPGEQYFGPGTRLTVT.

The chain couples TRBV2 to TRBJ2-5, with TRBD1 matching 7 bases. The germline V gene encodes CDR1 SNHLY and CDR2 FYNNEI. J gave up 3 bases and V 5 bases, and 9 bases lay outside the gene matches. CDR3 size: 15 residues. The DNA of the CDR3 is TGTGCCAGCAGTAAGGGGACAGCCTTTGAAGAGACCCAGTACTTC. Its protein is CASSKGTAFEETQYF.

This clone occurred a few times. This chain links TRBV11-3 with TRBJ2-7; D is unclear. Germline V gene data show CDR1 as SGHNT and CDR2 as YENEEA. Trimming pared 4 bases from V and 6 bases from J, leaving 13 bases between. The CDR3 totals 13 residues. Written as DNA, the CDR3 is TGTGCCAGCAGCTCCTACCACGGGTTCGAGCAGTACTTC. Translated, it gives CASSSYHGFEQYF.

The sample holds a few counts of this clone. The CDR3 is CASSRPGSYGYEQFF. DNA of the CDR3: TGTGCCAGCAGTCGCCCCGGGTCCTACGGATATGAGCAGTTCTTC. The J gene is TRBJ2-1, the V gene TRBV27; D gene ambiguous. The CDR3 consists of 15 residues. The germline gives CDR1 MNHEY, CDR2 SMNVEV (reference sequence). The V gene lost 5 bases and the J gene lost 8 bases, with 19 bases spanning the gap.

The chain has TRBV5-4 and TRBJ2-1; 9 nucleotides match TRBD2. J was trimmed by 6 bases and V by 0 bases; bases with no gene match: 7. CDR1 is SGHNT, CDR2 YYREEE, per germline (reference sequence). This CDR3 has 16 residues. The CDR3, as DNA: TGTGCCAGCAGCTTGGGGGGCGGGAGGGGTGCCAATGAGCAGTTCTTC. It encodes CASSLGGGRGANEQFF.

For the CDR3, the DNA is TGTGCCAGCAGCCCCGGACTACAAAGCACAGATACGCAGTATTTT. Protein product: CASSPGLQSTDTQYF. This rearrangement joins TRBV9 to TRBJ2-3; tentative D call: TRBD2 (6 bases). The germline V and J ends were trimmed by 4 bases and 0 bases, with 12 bases remaining between them. The CDR3 runs to 15 residues. CDR1 SGDLS and CDR2 YYNGEE come from the germline V gene.

To note about this clone: At one end, the junction sequence differs from germline, possibly due to a read error. The identical CDR3 is also encoded by other nucleotide sequences in the sample. This chain connects TRBV11-1 to TRBJ1-1; D gene uncertain. The CDR3 runs to 14 residues. From germline, CDR1 is SGHAT and CDR2 FQDESV (reference sequence). The CDR3 loop is CASSLYAENTEAFF. CDR3 nucleotide sequence: TGCGCCAGCAGCTTGTATGCAGAGAACACTGAAGCTTTCTTT.

V gene TRBV15 combines with J gene TRBJ2-7; D gene uncertain. Germline CDR1 and CDR2: LNHNV and YYDKDF (reference sequence). The V gene lost 1 base and the J gene lost 6 bases, with 10 bases spanning the gap. The CDR3 consists of 13 residues. CDR3 protein: CATSRGSFGEQYF. The CDR3 nucleotides read TGTGCCACCAGCAGAGGATCGTTCGGCGAGCAGTACTTC.

This clone was seen a few times. The CDR3 DNA reads as TGTGCCATCAGCACTAGCGGGAGGGCGAACGAGCAGTACTTC. Translated: CAISTSGRANEQYF. The chain carries TRBV10-3 and TRBJ2-7; 13 bases align to TRBD2. The ends lost 6 bases at V and 5 bases at J; junction bases unmatched: 4. Germline loops: CDR1 ENHRY, CDR2 SYGVKD. This CDR3 has 14 amino acids.

The CDR3 sequence is CASSLGQVNYGYTF. The CDR3 nucleotides are TGTGCCAGCAGCCTTGGACAGGTCAACTATGGCTACACCTTC. The V call is TRBV5-6, the J call TRBJ1-2; 7 nucleotides match TRBD1. CDR3 size: 14 residues. Unmatched junction bases numbered 5, after V lost 4 bases and J lost 2 bases. The germline V gene has CDR1 SGHDT and CDR2 YYEEEE.

The chain carries TRBV11-2 and TRBJ1-5; the match to TRBD1 covers 7 bases. CDR1 is SGHAT and CDR2 is FQNNGV in the germline V gene. The CDR3 totals 14 residues. The trim removed 3 bases at V and 7 bases at J, leaving 6 bases unmatched. CDR3 sequence: CASSLTGQGQPQHF. CDR3 DNA: TGTGCCAGCAGCTTGACAGGGCAGGGGCAGCCCCAGCATTTT.

This clone was recorded a few times. The chain couples TRBV27 to TRBJ2-1; no clear D. Germline V gives CDR1 MNHEY, CDR2 SMNVEV (reference sequence). This CDR3 has 12 amino acids. Trimming took 6 bases from V and 5 from J, leaving 8 bases between them. In DNA, the CDR3 is TGTGCCAGCAGCGGGTACGACAATGAGCAGTTCTTC. Its translation: CASSGYDNEQFF.

The V gene is TRBV4-1, the J gene TRBJ2-7; D possibly corresponds to TRBD2 (6 bases). This CDR3 has 17 residues. Trimming cost V 0 bases and J 0 bases, with 15 bases left between them. The germline V gene has CDR1 MGHRA and CDR2 YSYEKL. The CDR3: CASSQERDSGFSYEQYF. CDR3 bases: TGCGCCAGCAGCCAAGAGCGTGATAGCGGTTTCTCCTACGAGCAGTACTTC.

The rearrangement uses TRBV6-6 and TRBJ1-5; weak D call: TRBD1 (6 bases). Germline CDR1 is MNHNY and CDR2 is SVGAGI (reference sequence). V lost 5 bases and J 2 bases, leaving 16 bases between the germline ends. CDR3 length equals 16 residues. The CDR3 sequence: CASSPSGQLGNQPQHF. For the CDR3, the DNA is TGTGCCAGCAGTCCGAGCGGACAGCTAGGCAATCAGCCCCAGCATTTT.

This chain links TRBV6-5 with TRBJ1-1, with 11 bases aligning to TRBD1. The CDR3 consists of 14 residues. The V segment lost 5 bases and the J segment 5 bases; nucleotides outside the gene matches: 4. CDR1 is MNHEY and CDR2 is SVGAGI in the germline V gene. This CDR3 reads CASSGGQGETEAFF. CDR3 in DNA: TGTGCCAGCAGTGGGGGACAGGGGGAAACTGAAGCTTTCTTT.

This clone occurred a few times. The rearrangement joins TRBV5-4 to TRBJ2-2; 8 bases align to TRBD1. J was trimmed by 8 bases and V by 4 bases; bases with no gene match: 10. CDR1 and CDR2 from the germline V gene are SGHNT and YYREEE (reference sequence). CDR3 length: 15 residues. The CDR3 coding sequence is TGTGCCAGCAGCGGAAAAGACAGGGGCCCGGGGGAGCTGTTTTTT. Amino acids: CASSGKDRGPGELFF.

This clone has just one count. The chain carries TRBV9 and TRBJ2-3, with a weak D call TRBD2 (6 bases). Trimming took 4 bases from V and 2 from J, leaving 11 bases between them. Germline-derived CDR1 and CDR2 are SGDLS and YYNGEE. This CDR3 comprises 14 residues. DNA for the CDR3: TGTGCCAGCAGCAAGACTAGGGACACAGATACGCAGTATTTT. Translating it yields CASSKTRDTDTQYF.

This chain uses TRBV27 with TRBJ2-3; 7 bases fit TRBD1. Germline V gene lookup returns CDR1 MNHEY and CDR2 SMNVEV (reference sequence). The trim removed 4 bases at V and 6 bases at J, leaving 13 bases unmatched. This CDR3 has 16 amino acids. The CDR3 DNA sequence: TGTGCCAGCAGTTCCCTCAGGGGGAAGTCCTCCGATACGCAGTATTTT. It is translated as CASSSLRGKSSDTQYF.

This chain links TRBV29-1 with TRBJ2-7; D gene uncertain. The V gene's germline CDR1 is SQVTM and CDR2 ANQGSEA. The germline V and J ends were trimmed by 4 bases and 2 bases, with 6 bases remaining between them. This CDR3 region has 11 residues. The CDR3 bases are TGCAGCGTTGGGCCACCCTACGAGCAGTACTTC. It yields the protein CSVGPPYEQYF.

There are a few counts of this clone. This chain connects TRBV10-2 to TRBJ2-7; 7 bases fit TRBD1. Germline CDR1 and CDR2: WSHSY and SAAADI. After removal of 10 bases from V and 5 bases from J, the junction contained 8 bases not matched to a gene. CDR3 length equals 12 residues. This chain's CDR3 is CATRGGSNEQYF. The CDR3 nucleotides read TGCGCCACCAGAGGGGGCTCGAACGAGCAGTACTTC.

V and J are TRBV28 and TRBJ2-7; 8 bases match TRBD2. With 3 bases clipped from V and 3 bases from J, the junction kept 4 bases outside the gene matches. Germline CDR1 is MDHEN and CDR2 is SYDVKM. This CDR3 contains 14 residues. The CDR3 reads CASSLTSVNYEQYF. As DNA, the CDR3 is TGTGCCAGCAGTTTGACTAGCGTGAACTACGAGCAGTACTTC. Drawing the rest from reference TRBV28 and TRBJ2-7, the complete variable domain is DVKVTQSSRYLVKRTGEKVFLECVQDMDHENMFWYRQDPGLGLRLIYFSYDVKMKEKGDIPEGYSVSREKKERFSLILESASTNQTSMYLCASSLTSVNYEQYFGPGTRLTVT.

This rearrangement joins TRBV25-1 to TRBJ2-1; tentatively, D is TRBD2 (5 bases). Trimming pared 2 bases from V and 0 bases from J, leaving 11 bases between. The V gene's germline CDR1 is MGHDK and CDR2 SYGVNS. The CDR3 length is 16 residues. For the CDR3, the DNA is TGTGCCAGCAGTGAAGGGCACGGGGACTCCTACAATGAGCAGTTCTTC. It codes for CASSEGHGDSYNEQFF.

The chain is built from TRBV6-5 and TRBJ1-4; the D gene is possibly TRBD1 (5 bases). Germline V gene sequence: CDR1 MNHEY, CDR2 SVGAGI. The CDR3 has 15 residues. V was clipped by 1 base and J by 4 bases, with 10 bases between them. Written as DNA, the CDR3 is TGTGCCAGCAGTTACTTCTCGGGGGGTAATGAAAAACTGTTTTTT. Residues: CASSYFSGGNEKLFF.

The genes are TRBV6-1 and TRBJ1-2; no reliable D call. The CDR3 extends over 11 amino acids. V lost 5 bases and J 5 bases, leaving 6 bases between the germline ends. Looked up from germline, CDR1 is MNHNS and CDR2 is SASEGT. The CDR3 region is CASSTEYGYTF. CDR3 DNA sequence: TGTGCCAGCAGTACAGAGTATGGCTACACCTTC.

The CDR3 is CASSLQQGQPQHF. The CDR3 region has the DNA TGTGCCAGCAGCCTACAACAGGGTCAGCCCCAGCATTTT. This chain joins TRBV6-6 and TRBJ1-5, with D maybe TRBD1 (6 bases). The ends were cut back, 6 bases at V and 6 bases at J, with 12 bases in the middle. CDR1 is MNHNY, CDR2 SVGAGI, per germline (reference sequence). CDR3 size: 13 residues.